Listed here is a single TCR beta chain. Its cognate antigen is unknown. These data are taken from a study of cytomegalovirus exposure and HLA in healthy donors. Study in general: Later, an analysis reported that the roughly 120 validation repertoires had used the same platform as the roughly 650 first-cohort repertoires.

Some clones are missing from TCRdb's copy, which holds only in-frame ones; the method was immunoSEQ multiplex PCR. The sample carries 95,000 to 120,000 clones, approximately 94% recorded once. Study outcomes and limitations: The authors enumerated over 150 TCR beta chains as linked to cytomegalovirus.

V lost 0 bases and J lost 4; bases outside the gene matches: 1. CDR3 length equals 14 residues. Germline CDR1 SGHRS, CDR2 YFSETQ. The chain is built from TRBV5-1 and TRBJ2-3; 8 bases fit TRBD1. Sequenced: PBMCs. The source of this sequence is a woman between 18 and 29 years old in good health and CMV-seronegative. Here the CDR3 DNA reads TGCGCCAGCAGCTTGGGACAGGGGCCAGATACGCAGTATTTT. Translated: CASSLGQGPDTQYF.